These 7 T cell receptor beta chains originate from one sample sequenced in a study of cytomegalovirus exposure and HLA in healthy donors. 60 Vbeta and 13 Jbeta primers were used in PCR. Profiling relied on immunoSEQ multiplex PCR, and the TCRdb table lists in-frame clones only, not all of them. The sample lists fewer than 150,000 clones, 75% to 85% seen once, with 1% in the top ten. The sample taken for sequencing was PBMCs. These receptors originate from a man aged 40-49 years in good health and CMV-seronegative.

The DNA of the CDR3 is TGCGCCAGCAGCTTGGGAGGACAGGGAGCGTGGGAGACCCAGTACTTC. Translation gives CASSLGGQGAWETQYF. The gene calls are TRBV5-1 and TRBJ2-5; the match to TRBD1 covers 8 bases. V was clipped by 0 bases and J by 5 bases; unmatched bases: 9. This CDR3 has 16 residues. The germline V gene encodes CDR1 SGHRS and CDR2 YFSETQ.

The sample holds a few counts of this clone. J is TRBJ2-5 and V is TRBV6-1; D is undetermined. The J call may be faulty, since TRBJ2-7 better matches the DNA end. The CDR3 is 13 amino acids. CDR1 is MNHNS, CDR2 SASEGT, per germline. This CDR3 is CASNPPPLYEQYF. Written as DNA, the CDR3 is TGTGCCAGCAATCCCCCGCCCCTCTACGAGCAGTACTTC.

The chain has TRBV9 and TRBJ2-5; 9 positions agree with TRBD2. Trimming removed 2 bases from V and 7 bases from J; junction bases left unmatched: 21. The CDR3 extends over 19 amino acids. Germline V gene sequence: CDR1 SGDLS, CDR2 YYNGEE. CDR3 protein: CASSVFPGTSPGVGATQYF. The CDR3 DNA follows: TGTGCCAGCAGCGTCTTTCCCGGGACTAGCCCGGGGGTGGGGGCGACCCAGTACTTC. The entire variable domain, with the rest obtained from reference TRBV9 and TRBJ2-5, is as follows: DSGVTQTPKHLITATGQRVTLRCSPRSGDLSVYWYQQSLDQGLQFLIQYYNGEERAKGNILERFSAQQFPDLHSELNLSSLELGDSALYFCASSVFPGTSPGVGATQYFGPGTRLLVL.

The chain couples TRBV7-6 to TRBJ2-1; tentatively, D is TRBD2 (5 bases). CDR1 SGHVS and CDR2 FNYEAQ come from the germline V gene. The CDR3 totals 14 residues. V lost 0 bases to trimming and J lost 8 bases, with 11 bases between them. CDR3 coding DNA: TGTGCCAGCAGCTTAGCGGCGGGCGTGTATGAGCAGTTCTTC. Translating gives CASSLAAGVYEQFF.

The chain uses TRBV5-1 and TRBJ2-6; TRBD1 is a possible D gene (5 bases). This CDR3 is 18 amino acids long. The germline CDR1 and CDR2 sequences are SGHRS and YFSETQ. The V end lost 0 bases, the J end lost 0 bases, and 13 bases lay between the germline ends. The CDR3 sequence: CASSLAVGAHSGANVLTF. The CDR3 coding sequence is TGCGCCAGCAGCTTGGCCGTAGGGGCCCACTCTGGGGCCAACGTCCTGACTTTC.

This clone has just one count. This rearrangement joins TRBV5-1 to TRBJ2-5; the D is unclear. Germline assignment: CDR1 SGHRS and CDR2 YFSETQ. Trimming cost V 0 bases and J 4 bases, with 13 bases left between them. The CDR3 runs to 15 residues. The CDR3 loop is CASSLESVSGETQYF. The DNA for the CDR3 is TGCGCCAGCAGCTTGGAGTCGGTATCGGGAGAGACCCAGTACTTC. Together with reference TRBV5-1 and TRBJ2-5, the CDR3 gives the full variable domain: KAGVTQTPRYLIKTRGQQVTLSCSPISGHRSVSWYQQTPGQGLQFLFEYFSETQRNKGNFPGRFSGRQFSNSRSEMNVSTLELGDSALYLCASSLESVSGETQYFGPGTRLLVL.

This clone was recorded a few times. The chain carries TRBV2 and TRBJ2-1; D remains ambiguous. Between the trimmed V and J ends, which lost 4 bases and 6 bases, there was a span of 7 bases. The CDR3 runs 12 residues. Germline V gives CDR1 SNHLY, CDR2 FYNNEI. The CDR3 nucleotides read TGTGCCAGCAGTGTTGAGTTCAATGAGCAGTTCTTC. Protein sequence: CASSVEFNEQFF.